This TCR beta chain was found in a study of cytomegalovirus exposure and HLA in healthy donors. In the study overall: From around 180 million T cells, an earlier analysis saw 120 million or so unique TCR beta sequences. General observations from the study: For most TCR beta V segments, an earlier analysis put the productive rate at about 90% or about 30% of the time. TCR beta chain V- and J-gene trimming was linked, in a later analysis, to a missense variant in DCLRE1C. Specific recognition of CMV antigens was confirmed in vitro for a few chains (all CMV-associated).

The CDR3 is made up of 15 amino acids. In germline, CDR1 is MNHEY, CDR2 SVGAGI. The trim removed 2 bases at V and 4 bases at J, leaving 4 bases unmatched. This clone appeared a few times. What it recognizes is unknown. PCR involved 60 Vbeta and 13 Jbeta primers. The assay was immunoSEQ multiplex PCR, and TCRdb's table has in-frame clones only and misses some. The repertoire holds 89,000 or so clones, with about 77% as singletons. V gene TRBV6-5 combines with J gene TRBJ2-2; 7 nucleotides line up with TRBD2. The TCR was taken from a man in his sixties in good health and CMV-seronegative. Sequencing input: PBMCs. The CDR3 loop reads CASSYTTSVTGELFF. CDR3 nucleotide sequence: TGTGCCAGCAGTTACACCACTAGCGTCACCGGGGAGCTGTTTTTT.